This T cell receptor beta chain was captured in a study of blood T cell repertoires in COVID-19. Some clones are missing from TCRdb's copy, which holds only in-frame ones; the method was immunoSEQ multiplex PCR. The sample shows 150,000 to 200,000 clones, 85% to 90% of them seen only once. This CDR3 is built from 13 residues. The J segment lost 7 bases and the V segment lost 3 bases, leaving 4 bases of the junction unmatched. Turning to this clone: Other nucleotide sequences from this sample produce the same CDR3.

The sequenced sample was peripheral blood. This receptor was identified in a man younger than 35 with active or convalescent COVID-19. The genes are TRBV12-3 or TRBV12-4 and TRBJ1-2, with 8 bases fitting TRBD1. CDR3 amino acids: CASSLQGAGGYTF. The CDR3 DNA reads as TGTGCCAGCAGTTTGCAGGGGGCGGGTGGCTACACCTTC.